The 5 T cell receptor beta chains given below trace back to one sample, sequenced in a study of T cell responses to AZD1222 COVID-19 vaccine. Data came from immunoSEQ multiplex PCR; TCRdb stores just in-frame clones and leaves some out. This table holds around 140,000 clones, over 85% found once. Sequencing was performed on peripheral blood, taken on day 0 of AZD1222 vaccination. These receptors all stem from an adult in good health.

This clone has more than one count but fewer than ten. The chain joins TRBV4-1 to TRBJ2-3; 14 positions match TRBD2. V lost 3 bases, J lost 2 bases, and 7 bases stayed unmatched. Germline lookup yields CDR1 MGHRA and CDR2 YSYEKL. The CDR3 has 18 amino acids. The CDR3 coding sequence is TGCGCCAGCAGCCACTACAGACTAGCGGGGGGGTCCACAGATACGCAGTATTTT. Translating it yields CASSHYRLAGGSTDTQYF.

The rearrangement uses TRBV14 and TRBJ1-2, with 11 bases aligning to TRBD1. Trimming at V came to 1 base and at J to 7 bases, leaving 14 bases not matched to a gene. Per the germline V gene, CDR1 is SGHDN and CDR2 is FVKESK. The CDR3 covers 18 residues. The CDR3 loop reads CASSQVAISRTGGSGYTF. The CDR3 DNA reads TGTGCCAGCAGCCAAGTTGCCATTAGTCGGACAGGGGGCAGTGGCTACACCTTC.

The chain uses TRBV6-1 and TRBJ1-6; D unclear. V was shortened by 0 bases and J by 10 bases, with 10 bases between the two germline ends. The CDR3 sequence is 14 residues long. The germline CDR1 and CDR2 sequences are MNHNS and SASEGT. The CDR3 is CASSEADSRSPLHF. The CDR3 nucleotides are TGTGCCAGCAGTGAAGCCGACTCCAGATCACCCCTCCACTTT.

J is TRBJ1-1 and V is TRBV28; D ambiguous. The CDR3 sequence is 15 residues long. From germline, CDR1 is MDHEN and CDR2 SYDVKM. Trimming took 4 bases from V and 0 from J, leaving 12 bases between them. The CDR3 DNA reads as TGTGCCAGCAGTTCCTCGTTTATTCTGAACACTGAAGCTTTCTTT. It encodes CASSSSFILNTEAFF.

V gene TRBV7-8 combines with J gene TRBJ1-2; no definite D call. V gave up 1 base and J gave up 6 bases, with 18 bases separating them. This CDR3 is built from 16 residues. Germline lookup yields CDR1 SGHVS and CDR2 FQNEAQ. This chain's CDR3 is CASSLGVGGKFHGYTF. The CDR3 nucleotides read TGTGCCAGCAGCTTAGGGGTTGGAGGGAAATTCCATGGCTACACCTTC. Full variable domain (outside the CDR3, taken from reference TRBV7-8 and TRBJ1-2): GAGVSQSPRYKVAKRGQDVALRCDPISGHVSLFWYQQALGQGPEFLTYFQNEAQLDKSGLPSDRFFAERPEGSVSTLKIQRTQQEDSAVYLCASSLGVGGKFHGYTFGSGTRLTVV.